The 26 T cell receptor beta chains listed next were all sequenced from one sample in a study of PD-1 blockade in classical Hodgkin lymphoma. Here immunoSEQ multiplex PCR was the method, and the copy in TCRdb shows in-frame clones only, minus some. The profile covers roughly 100,000 clones, with roughly 90% appearing a single time and about 20% taken by the ten largest. This sample's time point: cycle 4 day 1 (C4D1), after 6 weeks of nivolumab. Every patient experienced relapse after autologous stem cell transplantation, and brentuximab vedotin exposure varied. The sample was peripheral blood mononuclear cells (PBMCs), taken before the fourth cycle of nivolumab. All receptors derive from a human donor with classical Hodgkin lymphoma.

V is TRBV2 and J is TRBJ1-1; D not resolved. Trimming removed 4 bases from V and 0 bases from J, with 6 bases in between. Germline CDR1 is SNHLY and CDR2 is FYNNEI. CDR3 length: 13 residues. The CDR3 sequence is CASSVSVNTEAFF. CDR3 sequence (DNA): TGTGCCAGCAGTGTTTCGGTGAACACTGAAGCTTTCTTT.

J is TRBJ2-2 and V is TRBV11-2; 7 bases agree with TRBD2. With 2 bases clipped from V and 3 bases from J, the junction kept 6 bases outside the gene matches. CDR1 SGHAT and CDR2 FQNNGV come from the germline V gene. The CDR3 length is 16 residues. CDR3 nucleotide sequence: TGTGCCAGCAGCTTAATTGGGAGGGCCGACACCGGGGAGCTGTTTTTT. Protein sequence: CASSLIGRADTGELFF. The entire variable domain, with the rest obtained from reference TRBV11-2 and TRBJ2-2, is as follows: EAGVAQSPRYKIIEKRQSVAFWCNPISGHATLYWYQQILGQGPKLLIQFQNNGVVDDSQLPKDRFSAERLKGVDSTLKIQPAKLEDSAVYLCASSLIGRADTGELFFGEGSRLTVL.

In the case of this clone: This sample includes further DNA sequences coding for the same CDR3. This chain joins TRBV6-5 and TRBJ1-1; 10 nucleotides match TRBD1. The length of the CDR3 is 15 residues. V shed 4 bases and J 5 bases; nucleotides not matched to a gene: 7. Germline V gene data show CDR1 as MNHEY and CDR2 as SVGAGI. The CDR3 DNA reads as TGTGCCAGCAGTTCACCGACAGGGGGCTCGACTGAAGCTTTCTTT. This gives the protein CASSSPTGGSTEAFF.

The V gene is TRBV27, the J gene TRBJ2-1, with 13 bases identical to TRBD2. V was pared by 6 bases and J by 2 bases, with 13 bases of the junction left unmatched. The germline gives CDR1 MNHEY, CDR2 SMNVEV (reference sequence). The CDR3 is 19 amino acids. The CDR3 DNA sequence: TGTGCCAGCAGCTCTGGACTAGCGGGAGCCTACGATCCCTACAATGAGCAGTTCTTC. As protein: CASSSGLAGAYDPYNEQFF.

The V gene is TRBV7-6, the J gene TRBJ2-7; D uncertain. Matching the DNA end better, TRBJ2-5 makes the J call doubtful. Germline CDR1 is SGHVS and CDR2 is FNYEAQ. The length of the CDR3 is 13 residues. The chain's CDR3 is CASSLNIGETQYF. Here the CDR3 DNA reads TGTGCCAGCAGCTTAAATATAGGGGAGACCCAGTACTTC.

J is TRBJ2-7 and V is TRBV2; the match to TRBD2 covers 8 bases. Germline values: CDR1 SNHLY, CDR2 FYNNEI. The CDR3 runs to 14 residues. Unmatched junction bases numbered 6, after V lost 5 bases and J lost 3 bases. As DNA, the CDR3 is TGTGCCAGCAGTCCGGGACTAGGAAACTACGAGCAGTACTTC. Translated, it gives CASSPGLGNYEQYF.

The rearrangement uses TRBV5-1 and TRBJ2-7; a possible D gene is TRBD2 (5 bases). The V and J ends lost 4 bases and 5 bases respectively, with 19 bases between them. Germline CDR1 is SGHRS and CDR2 is YFSETQ. The CDR3 has 15 residues. As DNA, the CDR3 is TGCGCCAGCAGCCCTACTTTGTCCGGGATCCACGAGCAGTACTTC. Protein: CASSPTLSGIHEQYF.

The rearrangement uses TRBV5-6 and TRBJ2-1, with D possibly being TRBD2 (5 bases). This CDR3 contains 15 residues. Germline values: CDR1 SGHDT, CDR2 YYEEEE. The ends were cut back, 3 bases at V and 3 bases at J, with 13 bases in the middle. This CDR3 is CASSSVPGGYNEQFF. The DNA for the CDR3 is TGTGCCAGCAGCTCGGTACCTGGAGGCTACAATGAGCAGTTCTTC.

The rearrangement uses TRBV6-5 and TRBJ2-1, with 8 positions matching TRBD2. The germline CDR1 and CDR2 sequences are MNHEY and SVGAGI. The J segment lost 7 bases and the V segment lost 6 bases, leaving 11 bases of the junction unmatched. The CDR3 runs to 15 residues. CDR3 DNA sequence: TGTGCCAGCAGGGCCGGGACGGGGGGGAGAAATGAGCAGTTCTTC. It specifies CASRAGTGGRNEQFF.

V and J are TRBV7-2 and TRBJ1-5, with unresolved D. The CDR3 extends over 16 amino acids. V lost 5 bases and J 1 base, leaving 15 bases between the germline ends. CDR1 and CDR2 from the germline V gene are SGHTA and FQGNSA. CDR3 coding DNA: TGTGCCAGCAGCCACCGATCGGGAAGGAGCAATCAGCCCCAGCATTTT. Protein product: CASSHRSGRSNQPQHF.

This chain uses TRBV18 with TRBJ2-1, with 7 positions matching TRBD1. This CDR3 spans 15 amino acids. V lost 1 base, J lost 6 bases, and 6 bases stayed unmatched. Germline V gives CDR1 KGHSH, CDR2 LQKENI. This CDR3 reads CASSPQGASGNEQFF. The DNA for the CDR3 is TGTGCCAGCTCACCACAGGGGGCTAGTGGCAATGAGCAGTTCTTC.

The rearrangement uses TRBV5-1 and TRBJ1-1; D not resolved. Germline values: CDR1 SGHRS, CDR2 YFSETQ. Trimming pared 4 bases from V and 4 bases from J, leaving 20 bases between. The CDR3 length is 16 residues. In DNA, the CDR3 is TGCGCCAGCAGCCCAGGAGGTGAGTGGTTCTCCACTGAAGCTTTCTTT. Protein: CASSPGGEWFSTEAFF.

This clone was counted once. The chain carries TRBV5-8 and TRBJ1-5; D may be TRBD1 (6 bases). The germline V gene has CDR1 SGHTS and CDR2 YDEGEE. Trimming left V 0 bases short and J 5 bases short, with 15 bases between. The CDR3 sequence is 16 residues long. CDR3 loop: CASSLGNNRVYQPQHF. DNA of the CDR3: TGTGCCAGCAGCTTGGGTAACAACAGGGTGTATCAGCCCCAGCATTTT.

This clone was observed a single time. The chain combines TRBV10-2 with TRBJ2-4, with D maybe TRBD1 (5 bases). Germline CDR1 and CDR2: WSHSY and SAAADI. CDR3 size: 11 residues. Trimming took off 4 bases at V and 13 bases at J, with 11 bases between the two ends. CDR3 in amino acids: CASSVWGVQYF. Here the CDR3 DNA reads TGCGCCAGCAGTGTATGGGGCGTCCAGTACTTC.

This clone was seen only once. V is TRBV4-1 and J is TRBJ1-5; D is possibly TRBD1 (5 bases). This CDR3 has 13 amino acids. Trimming stripped 4 bases from V and 5 bases from J, with 9 bases between. The germline gives CDR1 MGHRA, CDR2 YSYEKL. The CDR3 is CASSLRGDQPQHF. CDR3 coding DNA: TGCGCCAGCAGCCTGAGGGGAGATCAGCCCCAGCATTTT.

The chain carries TRBV7-9 and TRBJ1-2; no definite D call. With 0 bases removed from V and 3 bases from J, the gap between germline ends came to 11 bases. Germline assignment: CDR1 SEHNR and CDR2 FQNEAQ (reference sequence). The CDR3 has 15 amino acids. The CDR3 loop is CASSLASAAYYGYTF. The CDR3 bases are TGTGCCAGCAGCTTAGCGTCCGCGGCCTACTATGGCTACACCTTC.

The chain has TRBV7-9 and TRBJ2-7; D call uncertain. The V end was cut by 1 base, the J end by 0 bases, with 13 bases between. Per the germline V gene, CDR1 is SEHNR and CDR2 is FQNEAQ (reference sequence). The length of the CDR3 is 16 residues. Here the CDR3 DNA reads TGTGCCAGCAGCTTAGGTGACGGATTATTCTCCTACGAGCAGTACTTC. Its protein is CASSLGDGLFSYEQYF.

This CDR3 is CASSQDGTAQETQYF. CDR3 nucleotide sequence: TGCGCCAGCAGCCAAGATGGAACGGCCCAAGAGACCCAGTACTTC. The rearrangement joins TRBV4-3 to TRBJ2-5, with D unclear. Trimming cost V 0 bases and J 1 base, with 9 bases left between them. CDR1 and CDR2 from the germline V gene are LGHNA and YSLEER. The CDR3 extends over 15 amino acids.

The chain joins TRBV21-1 to TRBJ2-5; the table's TRBD2 call for D was not verified on the DNA. TRBV21-1 is listed as a pseudogene. This CDR3 is built from 14 residues. The CDR3 nucleotides read TGTGCCAGCAGCAAGGAGCAAATCCAAGAGACCCAGTACTTC. Translation: CASSKEQIQETQYF.

The rearrangement joins TRBV27 to TRBJ2-7, with 7 nucleotides matching TRBD2. The CDR3 covers 14 residues. With 8 bases clipped from V and 4 bases from J, the junction kept 11 bases outside the gene matches. Looked up from germline, CDR1 is MNHEY and CDR2 is SMNVEV (reference sequence). The CDR3 loop is CASEPWGGLYEQYF. The DNA for the CDR3 is TGTGCCAGCGAACCCTGGGGGGGGTTATACGAGCAGTACTTC.

The V call is TRBV19, the J call TRBJ1-1; D gene uncertain. The V gene's germline CDR1 is LNHDA and CDR2 SQIVND (reference sequence). This CDR3 contains 16 residues. The V end was cut by 3 bases, the J end by 0 bases, with 14 bases between. The CDR3: CASSISDGIMNTEAFF. In nucleotides, the CDR3 is TGTGCCAGTAGTATTTCAGACGGAATAATGAACACTGAAGCTTTCTTT.

The chain carries TRBV6-1 and TRBJ1-3; D is unclear. The CDR3 consists of 15 residues. From germline, CDR1 is MNHNS and CDR2 SASEGT. The germline V and J ends were trimmed by 3 bases and 0 bases, with 9 bases remaining between them. CDR3 loop: CASSEGSNSGNTIYF. The CDR3 nucleotides are TGTGCCAGCAGTGAGGGCAGCAACTCTGGAAACACCATATATTTT.

V usage is TRBV28 and J usage is TRBJ2-5, with 9 bases aligning to TRBD2. CDR1 MDHEN and CDR2 SYDVKM come from the germline V gene. This CDR3 has 16 amino acids. V dropped 2 bases and J dropped 5; count of bases not matched to a gene: 9. The CDR3 reads CASSLPSGNKRETQYF. CDR3 DNA: TGTGCCAGCAGTTTACCTAGCGGGAACAAGAGGGAGACCCAGTACTTC.

This sequence joins TRBV14 and TRBJ2-3; D not resolved. The CDR3 has 14 residues. The germline gives CDR1 SGHDN, CDR2 FVKESK. V was clipped by 3 bases and J by 2 bases, with 9 bases between them. CDR3 amino acids: CASSHKQHTDTQYF. The DNA of the CDR3 is TGTGCCAGCAGCCATAAGCAGCACACAGATACGCAGTATTTT.

The chain uses TRBV30 and TRBJ2-7; D possibly corresponds to TRBD1 (6 bases). Between the trimmed V and J ends, which lost 0 bases and 1 base, there was a span of 10 bases. CDR3 length equals 14 residues. The germline CDR1 and CDR2 sequences are GTSNPN and SVGIG (reference sequence). DNA for the CDR3: TGTGCCTGGAGTGTACAGGGCAGATCCTACGAGCAGTACTTC. Its protein product is CAWSVQGRSYEQYF.

The CDR3 sequence is CASSLGTGGKNQPQHF. CDR3 in DNA: TGTGCCAGCAGCTTAGGGACAGGTGGGAAGAATCAGCCCCAGCATTTT. This chain connects TRBV7-8 to TRBJ1-5; TRBD1 matches at 7 bases. This CDR3 comprises 16 residues. Germline CDR1 reads SGHVS; CDR2 reads FQNEAQ. J was trimmed by 4 bases and V by 1 base; bases with no gene match: 7.